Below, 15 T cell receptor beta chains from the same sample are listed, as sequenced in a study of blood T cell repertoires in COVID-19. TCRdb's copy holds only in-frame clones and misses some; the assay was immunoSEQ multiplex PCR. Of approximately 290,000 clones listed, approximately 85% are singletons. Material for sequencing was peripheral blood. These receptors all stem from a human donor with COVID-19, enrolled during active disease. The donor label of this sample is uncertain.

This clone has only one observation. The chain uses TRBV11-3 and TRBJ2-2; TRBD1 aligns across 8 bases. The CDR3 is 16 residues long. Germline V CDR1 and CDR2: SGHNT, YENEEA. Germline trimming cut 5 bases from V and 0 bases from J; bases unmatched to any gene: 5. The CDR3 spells CASSQGAAANTGELFF. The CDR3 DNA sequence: TGTGCCAGCAGCCAGGGGGCGGCCGCGAACACCGGGGAGCTGTTTTTT.

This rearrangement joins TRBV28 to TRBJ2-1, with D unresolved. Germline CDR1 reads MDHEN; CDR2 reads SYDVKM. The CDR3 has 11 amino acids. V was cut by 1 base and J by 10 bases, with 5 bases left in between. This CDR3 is CASSLFLEQFF. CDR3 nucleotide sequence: TGTGCCAGCAGTTTATTTCTAGAGCAGTTCTTC.

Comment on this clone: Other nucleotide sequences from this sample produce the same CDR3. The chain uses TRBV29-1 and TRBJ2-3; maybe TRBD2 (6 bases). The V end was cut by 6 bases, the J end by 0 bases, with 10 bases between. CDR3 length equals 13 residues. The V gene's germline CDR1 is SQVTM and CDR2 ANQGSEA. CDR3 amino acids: CSVRSGSTDTQYF. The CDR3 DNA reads TGCAGCGTCAGAAGCGGGAGCACAGATACGCAGTATTTT.

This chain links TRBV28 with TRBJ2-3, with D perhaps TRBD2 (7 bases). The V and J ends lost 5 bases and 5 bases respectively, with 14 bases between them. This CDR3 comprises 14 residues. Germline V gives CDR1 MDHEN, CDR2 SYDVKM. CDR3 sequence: CASSVGGREDTQYF. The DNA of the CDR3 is TGTGCCAGCAGTGTCGGGGGGCGGGAAGATACGCAGTATTTT.

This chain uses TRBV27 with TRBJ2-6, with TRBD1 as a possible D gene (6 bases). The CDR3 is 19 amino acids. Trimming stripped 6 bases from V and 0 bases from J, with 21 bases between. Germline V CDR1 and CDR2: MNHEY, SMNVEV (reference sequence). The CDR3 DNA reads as TGTGCCAGCAGGGACGGGCGGACAGACCTTAACTCTGGGGCCAACGTCCTGACTTTC. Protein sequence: CASRDGRTDLNSGANVLTF.

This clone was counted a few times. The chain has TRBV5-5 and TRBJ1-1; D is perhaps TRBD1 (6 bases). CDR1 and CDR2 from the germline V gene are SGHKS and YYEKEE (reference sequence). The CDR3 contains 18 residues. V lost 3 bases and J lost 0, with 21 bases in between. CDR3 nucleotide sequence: TGTGCCAGCAGCTCCGGAGTGGGGGCTGGGGTCATGAACACTGAAGCTTTCTTT. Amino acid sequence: CASSSGVGAGVMNTEAFF.

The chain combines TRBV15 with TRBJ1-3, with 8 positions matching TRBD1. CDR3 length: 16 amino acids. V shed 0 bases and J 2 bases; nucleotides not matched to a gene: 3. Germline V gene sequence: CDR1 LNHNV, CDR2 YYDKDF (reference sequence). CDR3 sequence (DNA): TGTGCCACCAGCAGAGAAGTCAGGGGGCCTGGAAACACCATATATTTT. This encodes CATSREVRGPGNTIYF.

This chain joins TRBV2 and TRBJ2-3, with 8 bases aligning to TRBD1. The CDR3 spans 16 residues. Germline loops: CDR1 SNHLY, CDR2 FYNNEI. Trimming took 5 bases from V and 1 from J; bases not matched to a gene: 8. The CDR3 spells CASSTGQGRGTDTQYF. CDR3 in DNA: TGTGCCAGCAGTACCGGACAGGGTCGAGGCACAGATACGCAGTATTTT. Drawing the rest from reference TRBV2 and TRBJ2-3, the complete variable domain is EPEVTQTPSHQVTQMGQEVILRCVPISNHLYFYWYRQILGQKVEFLVSFYNNEISEKSEIFDDQFSVERPDGSNFTLKIRSTKLEDSAMYFCASSTGQGRGTDTQYFGPGTRLTVL.

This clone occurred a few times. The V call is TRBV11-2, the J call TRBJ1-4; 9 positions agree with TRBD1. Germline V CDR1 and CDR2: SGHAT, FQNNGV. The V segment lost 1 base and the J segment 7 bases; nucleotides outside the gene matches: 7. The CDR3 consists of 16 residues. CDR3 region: CASSLGRTGVGEKLFF. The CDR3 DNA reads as TGTGCCAGCAGCTTAGGTCGGACAGGGGTCGGTGAAAAACTGTTTTTT.

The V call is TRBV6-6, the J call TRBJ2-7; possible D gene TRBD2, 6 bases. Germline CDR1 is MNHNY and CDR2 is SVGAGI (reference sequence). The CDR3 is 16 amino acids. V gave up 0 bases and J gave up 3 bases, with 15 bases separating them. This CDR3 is CASSYSRRGGDYEQYF. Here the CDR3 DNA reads TGTGCCAGCAGTTACTCGAGAAGAGGCGGGGACTACGAGCAGTACTTC.

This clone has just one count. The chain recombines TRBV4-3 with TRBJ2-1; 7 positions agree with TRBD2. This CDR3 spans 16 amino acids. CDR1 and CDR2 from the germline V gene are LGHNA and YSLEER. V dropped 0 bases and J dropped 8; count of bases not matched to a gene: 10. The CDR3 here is CASSQDLGGRGHEQFF. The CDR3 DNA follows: TGCGCCAGCAGCCAAGATTTAGGCGGGAGAGGACATGAGCAGTTCTTC.

This CDR3 is CASSLRSRPGGGNTIYF. In DNA, the CDR3 is TGTGCCAGCAGCTTACGATCGCGTCCGGGGGGAGGAAACACCATATATTTT. The chain has TRBV11-2 and TRBJ1-3; perhaps TRBD1 as D (5 bases). Trimming took 2 bases from V and 4 from J, leaving 18 bases between them. Germline V gene sequence: CDR1 SGHAT, CDR2 FQNNGV. The CDR3 totals 17 residues.

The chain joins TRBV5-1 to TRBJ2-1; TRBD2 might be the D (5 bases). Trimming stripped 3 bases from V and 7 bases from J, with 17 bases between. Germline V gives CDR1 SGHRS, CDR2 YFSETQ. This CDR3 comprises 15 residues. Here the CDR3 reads CASSSTQIGKNEQFF. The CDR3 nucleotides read TGCGCCAGCAGCTCCACCCAAATCGGGAAAAATGAGCAGTTCTTC.

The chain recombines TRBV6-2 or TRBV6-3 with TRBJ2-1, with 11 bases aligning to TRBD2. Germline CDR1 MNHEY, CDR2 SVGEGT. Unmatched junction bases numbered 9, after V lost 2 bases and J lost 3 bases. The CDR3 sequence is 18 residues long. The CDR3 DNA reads TGTGCCAGCAGTTACACCCGAGGACTAGCGGGCTTCTACAATGAGCAGTTCTTC. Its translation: CASSYTRGLAGFYNEQFF.

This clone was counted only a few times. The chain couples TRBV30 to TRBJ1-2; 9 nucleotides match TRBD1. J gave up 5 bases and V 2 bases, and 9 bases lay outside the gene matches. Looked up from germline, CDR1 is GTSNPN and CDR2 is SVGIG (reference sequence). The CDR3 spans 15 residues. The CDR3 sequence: CAWSRTGASLYGYTF. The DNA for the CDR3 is TGTGCCTGGAGTCGGACAGGGGCTTCCCTATATGGCTACACCTTC.